This T cell receptor beta chain was recovered during a study of OX40 agonist ivuxolimab in advanced cancers. Across the whole study: Treatment of patients was with ivuxolimab, an agonistic anti-OX40 (CD134) antibody.

Study conclusions and caveats: CD8+ T cells showed, on average, more clonal expansion than CD4+ cells.

Points on this clone: The antigen is undetermined.

TCRdb's table, derived via immunoSEQ multiplex PCR, lists solely in-frame clones and lacks some. The data contain some 90,000 clones, approximately 91% of them singletons. The germline V gene encodes CDR1 SGHTA and CDR2 FQGTGA. This CDR3 has 15 amino acids. Trimming left V 4 bases short and J 4 bases short, with 16 bases between. The clonotype comes from an adult with an advanced solid tumor such as melanoma, head and neck, liver or kidney cancer. The sample was CD4+ or CD8+ T cells sorted from blood, taken in a trial of the OX40 agonist ivuxolimab. This chain connects TRBV7-3 to TRBJ2-5; D is possibly TRBD1 (5 bases). CDR3 bases: TGTGCCAGCAGCTCCCAGGGTTTGGTCGGAGAGACCCAGTACTTC. Translated: CASSSQGLVGETQYF.